Shown below are 12 T cell receptor beta chains from a single sample sequenced in a study of T cells in Graves' hyperthyroidism and ophthalmopathy. RNA transcripts were the template for amplifying TCR beta CDR3 regions. In the first-round RT-PCR of the TCR CDR3, the HTBI primer set was used. TCRdb reprocessed the multiplex PCR reads with MiXCR, giving one entry per CDR3 protein. The profile covers more than 300,000 distinct CDR3 sequences, with around 13% appearing a single time and around a fifth taken by the ten largest. Sequencing input: blood. Receptors were obtained from a woman aged 30 to 39 with Graves' ophthalmopathy.

This clonotype was found a few times. The chain has TRBV5-4 and TRBJ2-7, with no clear D. Germline CDR1 SGHNT, CDR2 YYREEE (reference sequence). CDR3 length equals 13 residues. V gave up 0 bases and J gave up 6 bases, with 10 bases separating them. The CDR3, as DNA: TGTGCCAGCAGCTTGGAGTCTTGGGGCGAGCAGTACTTC. Translating gives CASSLESWGEQYF.

This clonotype was recorded at least ten times. This rearrangement joins TRBV18 to TRBJ1-1, with D uncertain. The V end lost 4 bases, the J end lost 1 base, and 7 bases lay between the germline ends. The V gene's germline CDR1 is KGHSH and CDR2 LQKENI. This CDR3 spans 13 amino acids. This chain's CDR3 is CASSQARNTEAFF. CDR3 nucleotides: TGTGCCAGCTCACAGGCAAGGAACACTGAAGCTTTCTTT.

This clonotype was seen ten or more times. The chain joins TRBV27 to TRBJ2-4; 7 bases match TRBD1. The CDR3 loop spans 14 amino acids. Germline V gene lookup returns CDR1 MNHEY and CDR2 SMNVEV (reference sequence). The V gene end was trimmed by 10 bases and the J gene end by 3 bases; junction bases not matched to a gene: 9. The CDR3 loop is CATKVWDSKNIQYF. The CDR3 DNA follows: TGTGCCACCAAGGTTTGGGACAGCAAAAACATTCAGTACTTC.

The chain employs TRBV5-5 and TRBJ1-4, with 11 bases fitting TRBD1. The CDR3 length is 16 residues. After removal of 0 bases from V and 8 bases from J, the junction contained 6 bases not matched to a gene. Germline assignment: CDR1 SGHKS and CDR2 YYEKEE (reference sequence). The CDR3 DNA reads as TGTGCCAGCAGCTTGGACGGGACAGGGGGGCGGGAAAAACTGTTTTTT. As protein: CASSLDGTGGREKLFF.

This clonotype was recorded at least ten times. The chain has TRBV9 and TRBJ1-1; 7 positions agree with TRBD1. Germline V CDR1 and CDR2: SGDLS, YYNGEE. There are 14 residues in the CDR3. V lost 0 bases to trimming and J lost 7 bases; unmatched junction nucleotides: 6. CDR3 residues: CASSVDTGDSEAFF. In nucleotides, the CDR3 is TGTGCCAGCAGCGTAGATACAGGGGACAGTGAAGCTTTCTTT. Supplemented by reference TRBV9 and TRBJ1-1, the full variable domain reads DSGVTQTPKHLITATGQRVTLRCSPRSGDLSVYWYQQSLDQGLQFLIQYYNGEERAKGNILERFSAQQFPDLHSELNLSSLELGDSALYFCASSVDTGDSEAFFGQGTRLTVV.

There are many counts of this clonotype. The chain uses TRBV7-2 and TRBJ2-5, with D maybe TRBD1 (7 bases). The CDR3 is 13 residues long. Germline V gives CDR1 SGHTA, CDR2 FQGNSA. The V and J ends lost 3 bases and 5 bases respectively, with 10 bases between them. The CDR3 reads CASSFQGGETQYF. The CDR3, as DNA: TGTGCCAGCAGCTTCCAGGGGGGCGAGACCCAGTACTTC.

This clonotype has ten or more counts. The V and J genes are TRBV5-1 and TRBJ2-1; weak D call: TRBD2 (6 bases). Germline CDR1 and CDR2: SGHRS and YFSETQ. This CDR3 spans 15 amino acids. Trimming removed 4 bases at V and 5 bases at J, with 16 bases between. The CDR3 spells CASSQAAGLDNEQFF. The CDR3 coding sequence is TGCGCCAGCAGCCAAGCCGCGGGGTTAGACAATGAGCAGTTCTTC.

This clonotype was seen many times. J is TRBJ2-7 and V is TRBV24-1, with 7 bases that match TRBD1. The CDR3 is 15 amino acids. The germline gives CDR1 KGHDR, CDR2 SFDVKD. The junction had 3 bases not matched to a gene; V was cut back by 1 base and J by 1 base. In DNA, the CDR3 is TGTGCCACCAGTGATTTTGTACAGGGGTCCTACGAGCAGTACTTC. Protein: CATSDFVQGSYEQYF.

This clonotype was seen many times. This chain connects TRBV12-3 or TRBV12-4 to TRBJ1-1; D is possibly TRBD1 (6 bases). The CDR3 extends over 13 amino acids. Trimming pared 6 bases from V and 8 bases from J, leaving 16 bases between. For the CDR3, the DNA is TGTGCCAGCAGGCCAATCGGGGGCACAGAAGCTTTCTTT. Translating gives CASRPIGGTEAFF.

CDR3 sequence reads: CASSEQGAGGNEQFF. CDR3 coding DNA: TGTGCCAGCAGTGAACAGGGGGCGGGGGGCAATGAGCAGTTCTTC. The chain carries TRBV6-1 and TRBJ2-1, with D perhaps given as TRBD1 or TRBD2 (8 bases each). CDR1 and CDR2 (germline): MNHNS, SASEGT. The CDR3 contains 15 residues. Trimming took 2 bases from V and 6 from J, leaving 14 bases between them.

This clonotype turned up a few times. The V call is TRBV6-1, the J call TRBJ2-6; 10 positions match TRBD1. J gave up 0 bases and V 5 bases, and 10 bases lay outside the gene matches. The CDR3 runs 19 residues. Germline loops: CDR1 MNHNS, CDR2 SASEGT. This CDR3 is CASSLPGTGVYSGANVLTF. In DNA form, the CDR3 reads TGTGCCAGCAGTCTTCCCGGGACAGGGGTTTACTCTGGGGCCAACGTCCTGACTTTC.

The chain links TRBV28 to TRBJ2-1; 12 bases fit TRBD1. J gave up 6 bases and V 1 base, and 4 bases lay outside the gene matches. The CDR3 spans 16 residues. Germline V gives CDR1 MDHEN, CDR2 SYDVKM. Here the CDR3 DNA reads TGTGCCAGCAGTTTATTCGGGACAGGGGGCCTCAATGAGCAGTTCTTC. It translates to CASSLFGTGGLNEQFF.